The clone carrying this TCR beta chain was picked up many times. Its antigen remains unknown. The data are from a study of neurological immune-mediated disorders. V lost 3 bases, J lost 0 bases, and 13 bases lay in between. The CDR3 totals 16 residues. The germline CDR1 and CDR2 sequences are LGHDT and YNNKEL (reference sequence). Study outcomes and limitations: Neither clinical nor MRI features showed any association with the multiple sclerosis repertoire cluster, and the authors stated that larger cohorts are needed. No CDR3 amino acid sequences recurred among expanded clones across subjects, suggesting private repertoires in all groups. HTLV-1-associated myelopathy ranked highest for TCR clonal expansion and multiple sclerosis lowest, beneath healthy controls.

cDNA synthesis was performed by 5'RACE with 10-nucleotide random UMIs. TCRdb recomputed calls from the 5' RACE reads with MiXCR, one row per CDR3 protein. The data show tens of thousands of distinct CDR3 sequences, about 4.2% seen once. This chain links TRBV3-1 with TRBJ2-3, with D perhaps matching TRBD2 (6 bases). The source of this sequence is a woman aged 40 to 55 with multiple sclerosis. Input material: CD4+ T cells from blood. The CDR3 bases are TGTGCCAGCAGCCATCGCGGGGAGTTTAGCACAGATACGCAGTATTTT. Translating it yields CASSHRGEFSTDTQYF.